This T cell receptor beta chain was documented in a study of CD8 T cells in Susac syndrome. With random hexamers, roughly 0.45 to 1 ug RNA was reverse transcribed. TCRdb independently ran MiXCR on the immunoSEQ multiplex PCR reads; one entry per CDR3 protein. The table shows under 200,000 distinct CDR3 sequences, with around 96% occurring only once. Sequencing targeted TCR beta in T cells from blood (CD8+ and CD4+). Purification of the CD8+ and CD4+ T cells relied on negative isolation, and TEMRA cells underwent FACS enrichment. In the case of this clonotype: A junction boundary mismatches the germline segment, possibly from a read error.

The germline V gene has CDR1 DFQATT and CDR2 SNEGSKA (reference sequence). The CDR3 extends over 11 amino acids. Sequenced: CD8+ T cells from PBMCs. This sequence originates from a human donor with multiple sclerosis. The rearrangement joins TRBV20-1 to TRBJ1-1; weak D call: TRBD1 (6 bases). Here the CDR3 reads CSARRGDKRKF. The CDR3 bases are TGCAGTGCTAGGCGAGGGGACAAGCGGAAGTTT.